The clone carrying this TCR beta chain was picked up a small number of times. Its antigen remains unidentified. The CDR3 spans 15 residues. Trimming shortened V by 4 bases and J by 6 bases, and 19 bases separated the two germline ends. From germline, CDR1 is SGHRS and CDR2 YFSETQ. Unique molecular identifiers were incorporated into the prepared TCRbeta library. TCRdb re-called the PCR reads through MiXCR, storing one row per CDR3 protein. There are some 110,000 distinct CDR3 sequences in the sample; approximately 10% occur only once, and about 34% lies in the top ten. The data were obtained in a study of T-cell reconstitution after alpha-beta-depleted transplantation in children. Study results and caveats: Reports say that about two months after transplant, the alpha-beta T cells came out of several hundred graft clones that had expanded. Some patients owed their high day-60 TCRbeta diversity to surviving recipient T cells and thymic progenitors. It was newly produced T cells that mostly accounted for T-cell counts and diversity one year after transplant.

This rearrangement joins TRBV5-1 to TRBJ1-1, with D hard to call. This sample comprised PBMCs, obtained before TCRalphabeta/CD19-depleted stem cell transplant. This TCR was sampled from a boy aged 2-15 years with acute lymphoblastic leukemia, due to receive a stem cell transplant. The CDR3 reads CASSATSTTRSEAFF. CDR3 sequence (DNA): TGCGCCAGCAGCGCTACTTCTACAACGAGGTCTGAAGCTTTCTTT.